This T cell receptor (beta chain) appears in the sequencing data of a study of CD8+CD57+ T cells in acquired aplastic anemia. Looking at the study overall: Sorted CD4+ plus CD8+ cells gave DNA averaging around 3.2 ug. Healthy donors yielded 8.5 million to 13 million CD4+ cell reads on average. Study-wide results and limits: Patients and controls turned out to have roughly 31 CD8+ CDR3 sequences in common. Significance was not reached for CD8+ Simpson's diversity between patients and controls.

Genomic DNA provided the template from which TCR beta VDJ and CDR3 profiles were obtained. TCRdb redid the calling of the reads with MiXCR, one entry per CDR3 protein. Of about 180,000 distinct CDR3 sequences listed, 35% to 50% were seen once; the top ten hold about 2.9%. Comments on this clonotype: Its matching antigen is unknown.

The CDR3 totals 13 residues. V was pared by 6 bases and J by 4 bases, with 12 bases between. Germline V gene lookup returns CDR1 SNHLY and CDR2 FYNNEI. This chain joins TRBV2 and TRBJ1-2; unclear D gene. The sequencing sample was made of sorted CD4+, CD8+, or CD8+CD57+ T cells (not recorded which) from PBMCs. The TCR sequence derives from a human donor in good health. In nucleotides, the CDR3 is TGTGCCAGCAGAAGTTACAAGATCTATGGCTACACCTTC. It is translated as CASRSYKIYGYTF.